The 14 T cell receptor beta chains below all came from one sample that was sequenced in a study of T cells in Graves' hyperthyroidism and ophthalmopathy. Amplification of TCR beta CDR3 regions used RNA as the template. Carried out on the TCR CDR3, a first-round RT-PCR used the HTBI primer set. A single record per CDR3 protein comes from TCRdb applying MiXCR to the multiplex PCR reads. The sample lists around 340,000 distinct CDR3 sequences, roughly 23% occurring once. Sequenced material: blood. These TCRs come from a woman in her forties or fifties with Graves' hyperthyroidism.

This chain links TRBV28 with TRBJ2-5; D is undetermined. Germline loops: CDR1 MDHEN, CDR2 SYDVKM. The ends were cut back, 4 bases at V and 3 bases at J, with 15 bases in the middle. The CDR3 contains 15 residues. CDR3 amino acids: CASSSAGRSEETQYF. The DNA of the CDR3 is TGTGCCAGCAGTTCCGCCGGTCGTTCCGAAGAGACCCAGTACTTC. Looking up the rest from reference TRBV28 and TRBJ2-5 gives the full variable domain: DVKVTQSSRYLVKRTGEKVFLECVQDMDHENMFWYRQDPGLGLRLIYFSYDVKMKEKGDIPEGYSVSREKKERFSLILESASTNQTSMYLCASSSAGRSEETQYFGPGTRLLVL.

This clonotype was seen at least ten times. The rearrangement uses TRBV3-1 and TRBJ2-3; 8 bases match TRBD2. The CDR3 is 14 residues long. The J segment lost 4 bases and the V segment lost 1 base, leaving 1 base of the junction unmatched. Germline V gene data show CDR1 as LGHDT and CDR2 as YNNKEL (reference sequence). This chain's CDR3 is CASSQGAGADTQYF. In nucleotides, the CDR3 is TGTGCCAGCAGCCAAGGAGCGGGGGCAGATACGCAGTATTTT.

Of note for this clonotype: A much larger clone lies one base from this, so it may be a read error. In DNA, the CDR3 is TGCGCCAGCAGCTTGAAAGCCCGGGACTGGGACAATTCACCCCTCCACTTT. It codes for CASSLKARDWDNSPLHF. V and J are TRBV5-1 and TRBJ1-6, with a weak D call TRBD1 (5 bases). This CDR3 contains 17 residues. Germline loops: CDR1 SGHRS, CDR2 YFSETQ. The V end lost 1 base, the J end lost 7 bases, and 18 bases lay between the germline ends.

The chain is built from TRBV27 and TRBJ2-7; 10 bases match TRBD1. V shed 4 bases, J shed 3 bases, and the junction held 6 bases outside the gene matches. Looked up from germline, CDR1 is MNHEY and CDR2 is SMNVEV (reference sequence). The CDR3 is made up of 15 amino acids. This CDR3 is CASSSGTGEVYEQYF. The CDR3, as DNA: TGTGCCAGCAGTTCCGGGACAGGGGAAGTCTACGAGCAGTACTTC.

This clonotype was seen at least ten times. The V and J genes are TRBV10-3 and TRBJ2-1; D gene unclear. Between the trimmed V and J ends, which lost 6 bases and 1 base, there was a span of 10 bases. Germline-derived CDR1 and CDR2 are ENHRY and SYGVKD. The CDR3 is made up of 14 amino acids. CDR3 sequence: CAIRPGGSYNEQFF. The CDR3 coding sequence is TGTGCCATCAGGCCGGGCGGATCCTACAATGAGCAGTTCTTC.

This clonotype was counted at least ten times. This chain links TRBV3-1 with TRBJ1-1; TRBD1 matches 11 bases. Germline CDR1 and CDR2: LGHDT and YNNKEL (reference sequence). This CDR3 has 17 amino acids. Trimming removed 1 base from V and 5 bases from J; junction bases left unmatched: 9. For the CDR3, the DNA is TGTGCCAGCAGCCAAGCCGGACAGGGGGCGGGGAGGACTGAAGCTTTCTTT. Translation gives CASSQAGQGAGRTEAFF. The variable domain in full, completed from reference TRBV3-1 and TRBJ1-1, reads DTAVSQTPKYLVTQMGNDKSIKCEQNLGHDTMYWYKQDSKKFLKIMFSYNNKELIINETVPNRFSPKSPDKAHLNLHINSLELGDSAVYFCASSQAGQGAGRTEAFFGQGTRLTVV.

This clonotype has more than one count but fewer than ten. CDR3: CASSYEGLDLNEQFF. The CDR3 DNA follows: TGTGCCAGCAGTTACGAGGGACTAGACCTAAATGAGCAGTTCTTC. The chain employs TRBV6-2 or TRBV6-3 and TRBJ2-1; TRBD2 matches at 8 bases. Germline V gene lookup returns CDR1 MNHEY and CDR2 SVGEGT. J lost 7 bases, V lost 2 bases, and 7 bases had no gene match. The CDR3 runs 15 residues.

The chain couples TRBV19 to TRBJ2-3, with D hard to call. Germline V gene data show CDR1 as LNHDA and CDR2 as SQIVND (reference sequence). V was cut by 1 base and J by 4 bases, with 12 bases left in between. The CDR3 covers 15 residues. The CDR3 bases are TGTGCCAGTAGTATAGGGTCATCCCACGCAGATACGCAGTATTTT. Translating it yields CASSIGSSHADTQYF.

This clonotype was counted many times. The chain carries TRBV11-3 and TRBJ2-1, with D maybe TRBD2 (5 bases). CDR1 is SGHNT and CDR2 is YENEEA in the germline V gene. The V gene lost 0 bases and the J gene lost 13 bases, with 19 bases spanning the gap. CDR3 size: 15 residues. In DNA, the CDR3 is TGTGCCAGCAGCTTAGATCCCGGGAATACTGAATCACAGTTCTTC. Protein: CASSLDPGNTESQFF.

There are many counts of this clonotype. The chain carries TRBV7-9 and TRBJ2-7; D is perhaps TRBD2 (5 bases). The CDR3 has 13 amino acids. V lost 5 bases and J 4 bases, leaving 12 bases between the germline ends. Germline assignment: CDR1 SEHNR and CDR2 FQNEAQ (reference sequence). The CDR3 is CASSGLTLYEQYF. The DNA for the CDR3 is TGTGCCAGCAGCGGACTGACCCTATACGAGCAGTACTTC.

Many counts were recorded for this clonotype. The chain has TRBV6-1 and TRBJ1-2, with D maybe TRBD1 (6 bases). The CDR3 totals 12 residues. Trimming removed 1 base from V and 9 bases from J, with 9 bases in between. Germline CDR1 and CDR2: MNHNS and SASEGT. The CDR3 coding sequence is TGTGCCAGCAGTGAAGGGGACACCCGCTACACCTTC. Amino acids: CASSEGDTRYTF.

This clonotype has more than one count but fewer than ten. This chain joins TRBV6-5 and TRBJ2-5; either TRBD1 or TRBD2 may supply D (6 bases each). The CDR3 is made up of 14 amino acids. V shed 0 bases and J shed 7 bases, with 12 bases lying between them. Germline lookup yields CDR1 MNHEY and CDR2 SVGAGI. CDR3 sequence reads: CASSYSGRGGTQYF. The CDR3 DNA reads TGTGCCAGCAGTTACTCGGGCAGGGGAGGGACCCAGTACTTC.

V and J are TRBV12-3 or TRBV12-4 and TRBJ2-7; D gene unclear. The CDR3 is 14 residues long. V was clipped by 2 bases and J by 7 bases, with 15 bases between them. The CDR3 DNA sequence: TGTGCCAGCAGTTTAAGTCAGCGACCTATTGAGCAGTACTTC. Its protein product is CASSLSQRPIEQYF.

At least ten counts were recorded for this clonotype. The chain couples TRBV7-3 to TRBJ2-1; 8 bases align to TRBD2. CDR1 and CDR2 from the germline V gene are SGHTA and FQGTGA. The V and J ends lost 1 base and 9 bases, in that order; junction bases with no gene match: 8. The CDR3 covers 15 residues. The CDR3 sequence: CASSLRGLEVGEQFF. DNA for the CDR3: TGTGCCAGCAGCTTAAGGGGACTAGAGGTTGGTGAGCAGTTCTTC.